Sequencing of this TCR beta chain was carried out in a study of shared clonotypes between healthy human individuals. This clone was counted at least ten times. Repertoires were generated with immunoSEQ multiplex PCR, while TCRdb's copy carries only in-frame clones and drops some. The sample has about 500,000 clones, about 74% seen once. The V segment lost 3 bases and the J segment 2 bases; nucleotides outside the gene matches: 14. The germline CDR1 and CDR2 sequences are SGHDT and YYEEEE. CDR3 length: 18 residues. The chain couples TRBV5-6 to TRBJ2-7; 10 positions match TRBD1. The clonotype was recovered from a woman aged 40 to 55 in good health. Some clones in this sample may be carry-over from other donors' samples. Material for sequencing was PBMCs. The CDR3 sequence is CASSSHRDRGIVTYEQYF. The CDR3 bases are TGTGCCAGCAGCTCCCACCGGGACAGGGGTATCGTTACCTACGAGCAGTACTTC.